Each of the 11 T cell receptor beta chains below was sequenced from the same sample in a study of long-term antiretroviral therapy in people with HIV. At survey level, the immunoSEQ assay was run in its v3.0 version. Here immunoSEQ multiplex PCR was the method, and the copy in TCRdb shows in-frame clones only, minus some. The table lists 25,000 to 30,000 clones, 80% to 90% of them singletons. Specimen: unsorted PBMCs, collected 3 years after starting antiretroviral therapy. Source of these receptors: a man aged 35-49 years with HIV.

J is TRBJ2-1 and V is TRBV5-1; 7 bases agree with TRBD1. V gave up 0 bases and J gave up 0 bases; unmatched junction bases: 6. The CDR3 totals 17 residues. Germline-derived CDR1 and CDR2 are SGHRS and YFSETQ. CDR3 residues: CASSLGSQGISYNEQFF. Written as DNA, the CDR3 is TGCGCCAGCAGCTTGGGGTCACAGGGGATCTCCTACAATGAGCAGTTCTTC. Based on the CDR3 plus reference TRBV5-1 and TRBJ2-1, the full variable domain is KAGVTQTPRYLIKTRGQQVTLSCSPISGHRSVSWYQQTPGQGLQFLFEYFSETQRNKGNFPGRFSGRQFSNSRSEMNVSTLELGDSALYLCASSLGSQGISYNEQFFGPGTRLTVL.

This chain uses TRBV10-2 with TRBJ2-3, with 13 bases identical to TRBD2. The ends lost 2 bases at V and 6 bases at J; junction bases unmatched: 2. The CDR3 extends over 15 amino acids. Germline values: CDR1 WSHSY, CDR2 SAAADI. The chain's CDR3 is CASSEQTSGGDTQYF. The CDR3 coding sequence is TGCGCCAGCAGTGAGCAGACTAGCGGGGGGGATACGCAGTATTTT.

The J gene is TRBJ1-1, the V gene TRBV4-3; perhaps TRBD1 as D (6 bases). The CDR3 contains 14 residues. Trimming removed 1 base from V and 11 bases from J, with 17 bases in between. Germline CDR1 LGHNA, CDR2 YSLEER. The CDR3 is CASSQGGSGEEAFF. As DNA, the CDR3 is TGCGCCAGCAGCCAAGGAGGCTCAGGGGAGGAGGCTTTCTTT.

The chain carries TRBV5-6 and TRBJ1-2; D not certain. CDR3 length: 15 residues. V lost 0 bases to trimming and J lost 0 bases, with 9 bases between them. Germline assignment: CDR1 SGHDT and CDR2 YYEEEE. CDR3 sequence: CASSLDGPANYGYTF. The CDR3 DNA follows: TGTGCCAGCAGCTTGGACGGACCAGCTAACTATGGCTACACCTTC.

This chain links TRBV5-8 with TRBJ2-7; TRBD1 agrees at 9 bases. V lost 4 bases and J lost 6; bases outside the gene matches: 14. Germline assignment: CDR1 SGHTS and CDR2 YDEGEE. This CDR3 spans 16 amino acids. The CDR3 nucleotides read TGTGCCAGCAGCCGCGGTGGGGACAGGGTGTTGGTCGAGCAGTACTTC. Protein sequence: CASSRGGDRVLVEQYF.

The rearrangement joins TRBV9 to TRBJ1-1, with 8 bases fitting TRBD1. Trimming took 0 bases from V and 0 from J; bases not matched to a gene: 7. The CDR3 length is 17 residues. The germline V gene encodes CDR1 SGDLS and CDR2 YYNGEE. The CDR3 region is CASSVVGTGIMNTEAFF. In DNA form, the CDR3 reads TGTGCCAGCAGCGTAGTGGGGACAGGTATAATGAACACTGAAGCTTTCTTT. Full variable domain (remainder filled in from reference TRBV9 and TRBJ1-1): DSGVTQTPKHLITATGQRVTLRCSPRSGDLSVYWYQQSLDQGLQFLIQYYNGEERAKGNILERFSAQQFPDLHSELNLSSLELGDSALYFCASSVVGTGIMNTEAFFGQGTRLTVV.

CDR3 protein: CAWRLGGNYGYTF. Written as DNA, the CDR3 is TGTGCCTGGAGGCTCGGGGGTAACTATGGCTACACCTTC. The chain links TRBV30 to TRBJ1-2, with D perhaps TRBD1 (5 bases). The CDR3 is made up of 13 amino acids. In germline, CDR1 is GTSNPN, CDR2 SVGIG (reference sequence). Trimming cost V 3 bases and J 1 base, with 9 bases left between them.

This chain connects TRBV18 to TRBJ1-5; maybe TRBD1 (5 bases). Trimming removed 6 bases from V and 4 bases from J, with 16 bases in between. The CDR3 covers 15 residues. Per germline, CDR1 KGHSH and CDR2 LQKENI. For the CDR3, the DNA is TGTGCCAGCTCTCCCCCGGGGGGAGGGAATCAGCCCCAGCATTTT. It codes for CASSPPGGGNQPQHF.

This clone was counted once. The chain has TRBV2 and TRBJ1-1; D not certain. CDR3 length: 14 residues. Germline assignment: CDR1 SNHLY and CDR2 FYNNEI. V was clipped by 3 bases and J by 1 base, with 9 bases between them. The CDR3 is CASSEVQRNTEAFF. The CDR3 region has the DNA TGTGCCAGCAGTGAGGTTCAGAGGAACACTGAAGCTTTCTTT.

This chain links TRBV9 with TRBJ2-3; D possibly corresponds to TRBD2 (6 bases). Germline CDR1 is SGDLS and CDR2 is YYNGEE. The CDR3 extends over 15 amino acids. With 2 bases removed from V and 0 bases from J, the gap between germline ends came to 10 bases. The CDR3 DNA reads as TGTGCCAGCAGCGTTGGCGGGATTAGCACAGATACGCAGTATTTT. This translates into CASSVGGISTDTQYF.

This clone was observed a single time. This chain links TRBV29-1 with TRBJ2-2, with D possibly matching TRBD2 (6 bases). Trimming cost V 3 bases and J 4 bases, with 6 bases left between them. Germline values: CDR1 SQVTM, CDR2 ANQGSEA. CDR3 length: 12 amino acids. The CDR3 loop reads CSVEGGTGELFF. Written as DNA, the CDR3 is TGCAGCGTTGAGGGGGGCACCGGGGAGCTGTTTTTT.